The 11 T cell receptor beta chains reported below all come from one sample, sequenced in a study of tumor T cells in aggressive B-cell lymphoma (dated by TCRdb to 2016 to 2017). Libraries were prepared through the immunoSEQ multiplex PCR assay. Here the immuneACCESS table is served through TCRdb, limited to in-frame sequences with V and J called. Missing clones are a known gap in these copies; in checked studies unresolved V genes cover under half, and the rest lacks a known reason. Across this sample there are 4,000 to 5,000 clones, with 70% to 90% seen only once. The ten top clones hold around 5% of the sample. The sequenced material came from tumor tissue. These receptors were taken from an adult with diffuse large B cell lymphoma.

V gene TRBV6-1 combines with J gene TRBJ1-4; a weak D match, TRBD1 (6 bases). V was pared by 5 bases and J by 0 bases, with 10 bases between. The CDR3 spans 15 residues. Germline CDR1 is MNHNS and CDR2 is SASEGT. The CDR3 reads CASSTGRATNEKLFF. The CDR3 DNA reads TGTGCCAGCAGTACAGGGAGGGCAACTAATGAAAAACTGTTTTTT.

This clone came up once. This sequence joins TRBV5-1 and TRBJ2-5; D possibly corresponds to TRBD1 (6 bases). The length of the CDR3 is 14 residues. V was trimmed by 4 bases and J by 5 bases, leaving 15 bases between them. Germline loops: CDR1 SGHRS, CDR2 YFSETQ. CDR3 DNA: TGCGCCAGCAGCATTACAGGGTCGGGGGAGACCCAGTACTTC. Its protein is CASSITGSGETQYF.

Comment on this clone: The sample has other DNA sequences that encode this CDR3 too. This rearrangement joins TRBV7-3 to TRBJ2-5, with a tentative D call TRBD1 (5 bases). This CDR3 has 13 amino acids. V lost 2 bases and J 1 base, leaving 5 bases between the germline ends. Germline CDR1 is SGHTA and CDR2 is FQGTGA. In nucleotides, the CDR3 is TGTGCCAGCAGCTTAGGGGCCCAAGAGACCCAGTACTTC. It is translated as CASSLGAQETQYF.

V gene TRBV4-1 combines with J gene TRBJ2-7, with 9 nucleotides matching TRBD1. Germline V gives CDR1 MGHRA, CDR2 YSYEKL. V lost 3 bases, J lost 3 bases, and 6 bases stayed unmatched. The CDR3 totals 15 residues. CDR3 region: CASSQGQGRGYEQYF. CDR3 DNA: TGCGCCAGCAGCCAGGGACAGGGCCGGGGCTACGAGCAGTACTTC.

The chain recombines TRBV6-6 with TRBJ2-3; 9 nucleotides agree with TRBD1. Germline V gene sequence: CDR1 MNHNY, CDR2 SVGAGI (reference sequence). The CDR3 extends over 16 amino acids. The ends lost 6 bases at V and 4 bases at J; junction bases unmatched: 11. In DNA, the CDR3 is TGTGCCAGCAGCCGGCCGGGACAGGGTGGCGCAGATACGCAGTATTTT. It codes for CASSRPGQGGADTQYF.

This chain joins TRBV4-1 and TRBJ1-5; D is uncertain. Germline V gene sequence: CDR1 MGHRA, CDR2 YSYEKL. The CDR3 length is 15 residues. V lost 1 base and J 3 bases, leaving 10 bases between the germline ends. The CDR3 is CASSQVPRLNQPQHF. In DNA form, the CDR3 reads TGCGCCAGCAGCCAAGTCCCCCGACTCAATCAGCCCCAGCATTTT.

This chain uses TRBV5-1 with TRBJ2-5, with unresolved D. The CDR3 totals 13 residues. Trimming removed 4 bases at V and 5 bases at J, with 12 bases between. Germline loops: CDR1 SGHRS, CDR2 YFSETQ. The CDR3 DNA sequence: TGCGCCAGCAGCCCCCCGGGTGGGGAGACCCAGTACTTC. Its translation: CASSPPGGETQYF.

This chain joins TRBV6-1 and TRBJ1-5, with 10 bases lining up with TRBD1. Trimming took 8 bases from V and 4 from J; bases not matched to a gene: 5. Germline V gene data show CDR1 as MNHNS and CDR2 as SASEGT. The CDR3 is 14 residues long. CDR3 protein: CASSDRGLNQPQHF. CDR3 nucleotides: TGTGCCAGCTCTGACAGGGGGCTTAATCAGCCCCAGCATTTT.

This chain connects TRBV19 to TRBJ1-6; D ambiguous. The CDR3 has 13 residues. The V gene lost 3 bases and the J gene lost 11 bases, with 11 bases spanning the gap. The germline V gene encodes CDR1 LNHDA and CDR2 SQIVND (reference sequence). The CDR3 reads CASSMTLGTPLHF. The DNA for the CDR3 is TGTGCCAGTAGTATGACCCTCGGGACACCCCTCCACTTT.

Of note for this clone: An end of the junction does not agree with germline; a read error may underlie this. DNA for the CDR3: TGTGCTAGCAGCCCCCTTGCCGGACTAGCGGCCTACAATGAGCAGTTCTTC. Translated, it gives CASSPLAGLAAYNEQFF. The rearrangement joins TRBV7-7 to TRBJ2-1; 10 bases map to TRBD2. Germline CDR1 reads SSHAT; CDR2 reads FNYEAQ (reference sequence). There are 17 residues in the CDR3.

This chain joins TRBV7-6 and TRBJ2-2; D perhaps matches TRBD1 (6 bases). V was shortened by 1 base and J by 1 base, with 10 bases between the two germline ends. The CDR3 consists of 16 residues. The germline V gene has CDR1 SGHVS and CDR2 FNYEAQ. The DNA for the CDR3 is TGTGCCAGCAGCTTAGGCCAGGGGCTGAACACCGGGGAGCTGTTTTTT. Encoded protein: CASSLGQGLNTGELFF. The full variable domain, in which reference TRBV7-6 and TRBJ2-2 provide the parts outside the CDR3, is GAGVSQSPRYKVTKRGQDVALRCDPISGHVSLYWYRQALGQGPEFLTYFNYEAQQDKSGLPNDRFSAERPEGSISTLTIQRTEQRDSAMYRCASSLGQGLNTGELFFGEGSRLTVL.